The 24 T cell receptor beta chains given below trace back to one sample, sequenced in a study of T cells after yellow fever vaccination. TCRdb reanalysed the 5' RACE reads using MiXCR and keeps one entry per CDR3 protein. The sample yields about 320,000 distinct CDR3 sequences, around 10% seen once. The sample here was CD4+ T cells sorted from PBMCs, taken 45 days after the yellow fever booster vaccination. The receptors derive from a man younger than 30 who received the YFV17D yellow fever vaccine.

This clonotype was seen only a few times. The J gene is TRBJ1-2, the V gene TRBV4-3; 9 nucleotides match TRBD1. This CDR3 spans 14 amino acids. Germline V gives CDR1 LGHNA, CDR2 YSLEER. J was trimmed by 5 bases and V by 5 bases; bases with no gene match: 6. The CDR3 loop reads CASSNPTGGYGYTF. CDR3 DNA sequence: TGCGCCAGCAGCAACCCGACAGGGGGGTATGGCTACACCTTC.

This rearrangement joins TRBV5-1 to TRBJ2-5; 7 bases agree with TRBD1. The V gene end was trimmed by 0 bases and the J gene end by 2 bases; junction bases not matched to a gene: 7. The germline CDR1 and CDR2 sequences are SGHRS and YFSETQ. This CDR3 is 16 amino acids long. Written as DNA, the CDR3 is TGCGCCAGCAGCTTGGGAGGGGACAGATTTCAAGAGACCCAGTACTTC. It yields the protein CASSLGGDRFQETQYF.

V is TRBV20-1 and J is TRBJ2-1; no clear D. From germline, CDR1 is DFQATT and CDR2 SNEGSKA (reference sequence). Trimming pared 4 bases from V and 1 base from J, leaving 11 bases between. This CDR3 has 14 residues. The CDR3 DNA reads TGCAGTGCTAACCACCCTCAGTCCTACAATGAGCAGTTCTTC. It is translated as CSANHPQSYNEQFF.

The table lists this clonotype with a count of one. CDR3 nucleotides: TGTGCCAGCAGCTTAGTACGGGACTCTGAAGCTTTCTTT. Its protein product is CASSLVRDSEAFF. This chain joins TRBV7-2 and TRBJ1-1; possible D gene TRBD1, 5 bases. Per germline, CDR1 SGHTA and CDR2 FQGNSA. V was cut by 1 base and J by 6 bases, with 9 bases left in between. CDR3 length equals 13 residues. The full variable domain, in which reference TRBV7-2 and TRBJ1-1 provide the parts outside the CDR3, is GAGVSQSPSNKVTEKGKDVELRCDPISGHTALYWYRQSLGQGLEFLIYFQGNSAPDKSGLPSDRFSAERTGGSVSTLTIQRTQQEDSAVYLCASSLVRDSEAFFGQGTRLTVV.

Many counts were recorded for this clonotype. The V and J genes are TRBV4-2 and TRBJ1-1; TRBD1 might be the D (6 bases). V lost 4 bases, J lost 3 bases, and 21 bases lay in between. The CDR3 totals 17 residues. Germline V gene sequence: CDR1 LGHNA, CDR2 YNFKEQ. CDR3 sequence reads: CASSPYGGRGRDTEAFF. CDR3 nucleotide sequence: TGTGCCAGCAGCCCGTACGGGGGACGGGGGCGAGACACTGAAGCTTTCTTT.

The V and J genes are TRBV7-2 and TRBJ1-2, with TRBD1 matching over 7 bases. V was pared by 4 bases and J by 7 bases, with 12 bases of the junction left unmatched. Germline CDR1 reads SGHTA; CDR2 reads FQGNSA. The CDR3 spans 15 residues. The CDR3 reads CASSSYVSTGPGYTF. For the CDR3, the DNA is TGTGCCAGCAGCTCTTACGTCTCGACAGGGCCTGGCTACACCTTC.

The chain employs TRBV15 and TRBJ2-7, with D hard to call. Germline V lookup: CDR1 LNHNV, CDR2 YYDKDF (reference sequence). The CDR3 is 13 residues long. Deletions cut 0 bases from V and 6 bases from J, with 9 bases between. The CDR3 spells CATSRDLGSEQYV. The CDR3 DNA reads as TGTGCCACCAGCAGAGATTTAGGATCCGAGCAGTACGTC.

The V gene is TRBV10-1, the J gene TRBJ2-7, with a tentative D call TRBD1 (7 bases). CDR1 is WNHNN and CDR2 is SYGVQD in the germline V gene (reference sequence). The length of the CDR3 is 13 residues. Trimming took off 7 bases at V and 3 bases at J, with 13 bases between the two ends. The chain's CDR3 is CASKAGQHYEQYV. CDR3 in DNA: TGCGCCAGCAAGGCGGGACAGCACTACGAGCAGTACGTC.

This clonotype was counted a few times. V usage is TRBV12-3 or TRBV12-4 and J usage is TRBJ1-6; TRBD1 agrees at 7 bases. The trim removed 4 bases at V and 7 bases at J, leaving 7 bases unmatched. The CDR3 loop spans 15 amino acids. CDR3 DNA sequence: TGTGCCAGCAGTTCTACAGGGGCGAGGAATTCACCCCTCCACTTT. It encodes CASSSTGARNSPLHF.

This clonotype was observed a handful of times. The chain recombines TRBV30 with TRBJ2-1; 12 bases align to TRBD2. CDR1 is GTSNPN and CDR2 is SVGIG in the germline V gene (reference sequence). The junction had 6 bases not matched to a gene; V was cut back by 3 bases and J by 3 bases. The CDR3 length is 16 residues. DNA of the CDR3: TGTGCCTGGAGCCCCAGGACTAGCGGGGTCTACAATGAGCAGTTCTTC. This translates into CAWSPRTSGVYNEQFF.

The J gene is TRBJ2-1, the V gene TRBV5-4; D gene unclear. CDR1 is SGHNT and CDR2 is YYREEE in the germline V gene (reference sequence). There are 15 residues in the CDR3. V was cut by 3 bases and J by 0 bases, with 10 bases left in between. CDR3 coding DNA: TGTGCCAGCAGCTATAAAATGAGCTCCTACAATGAGCAGTTCTTC. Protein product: CASSYKMSSYNEQFF.

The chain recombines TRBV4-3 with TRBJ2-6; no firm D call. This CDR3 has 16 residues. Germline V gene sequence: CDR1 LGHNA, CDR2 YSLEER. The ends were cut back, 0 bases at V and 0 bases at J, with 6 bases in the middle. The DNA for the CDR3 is TGCGCCAGCAGCCAAGAAGGGCGCTCTGGGGCCAACGTCCTGACTTTC. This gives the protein CASSQEGRSGANVLTF.

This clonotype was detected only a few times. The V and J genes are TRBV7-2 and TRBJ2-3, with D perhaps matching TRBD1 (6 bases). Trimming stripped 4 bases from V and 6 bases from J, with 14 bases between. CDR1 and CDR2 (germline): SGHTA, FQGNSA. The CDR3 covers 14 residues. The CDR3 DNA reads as TGTGCCAGCAGCTCCGAGACAGGTTGGGATACGCAGTATTTT. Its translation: CASSSETGWDTQYF.

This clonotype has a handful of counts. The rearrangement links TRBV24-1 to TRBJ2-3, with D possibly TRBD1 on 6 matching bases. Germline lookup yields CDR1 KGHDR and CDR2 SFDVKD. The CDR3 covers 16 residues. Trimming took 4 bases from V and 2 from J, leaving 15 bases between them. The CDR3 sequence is CATSEGQGRVTDTQYF. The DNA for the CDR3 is TGTGCCACCAGTGAGGGTCAGGGGAGAGTCACAGATACGCAGTATTTT.

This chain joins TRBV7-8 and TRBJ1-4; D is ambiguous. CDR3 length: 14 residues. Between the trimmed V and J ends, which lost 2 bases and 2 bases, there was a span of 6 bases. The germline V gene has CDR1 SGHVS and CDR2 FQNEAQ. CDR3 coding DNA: TGTGCCAGCAGCTTATTAGCGACTAATGAAAAACTGTTTTTT. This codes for CASSLLATNEKLFF.

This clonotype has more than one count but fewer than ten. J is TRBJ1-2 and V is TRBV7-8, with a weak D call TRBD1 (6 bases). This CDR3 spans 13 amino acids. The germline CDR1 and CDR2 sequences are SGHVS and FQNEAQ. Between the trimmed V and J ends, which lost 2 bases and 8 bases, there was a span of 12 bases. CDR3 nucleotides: TGTGCCAGCAGCTTACCCCCGACAGGAGGCTACACCTTC. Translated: CASSLPPTGGYTF.

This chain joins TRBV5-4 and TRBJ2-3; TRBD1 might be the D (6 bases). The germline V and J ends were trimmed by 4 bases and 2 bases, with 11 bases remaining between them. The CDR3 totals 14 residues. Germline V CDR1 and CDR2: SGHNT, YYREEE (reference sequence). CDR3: CASSLNRVTDTQYF. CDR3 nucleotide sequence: TGTGCCAGCAGCCTGAACAGGGTCACAGATACGCAGTATTTT.

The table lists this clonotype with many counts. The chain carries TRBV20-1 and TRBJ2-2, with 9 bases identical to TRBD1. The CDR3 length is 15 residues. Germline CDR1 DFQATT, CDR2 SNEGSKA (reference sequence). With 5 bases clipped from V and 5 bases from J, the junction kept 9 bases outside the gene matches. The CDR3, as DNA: TGCAGTGCTCGAACCGGCGGGACAGGGACCGGGGAGCTGTTTTTT. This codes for CSARTGGTGTGELFF.

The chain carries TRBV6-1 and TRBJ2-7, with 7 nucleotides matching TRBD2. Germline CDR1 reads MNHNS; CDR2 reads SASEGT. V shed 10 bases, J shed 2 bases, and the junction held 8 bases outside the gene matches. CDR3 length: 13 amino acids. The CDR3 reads CATTREATYEQYV. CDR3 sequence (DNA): TGTGCCACCACACGGGAGGCAACCTACGAGCAGTACGTC.

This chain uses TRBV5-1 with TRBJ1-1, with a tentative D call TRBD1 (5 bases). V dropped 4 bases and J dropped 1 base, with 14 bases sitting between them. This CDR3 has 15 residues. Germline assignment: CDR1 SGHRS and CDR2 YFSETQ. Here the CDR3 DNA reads TGCGCCAGCAGCGGGTCCGGGACGACGAACACTGAAGCTTTCTTT. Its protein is CASSGSGTTNTEAFF.

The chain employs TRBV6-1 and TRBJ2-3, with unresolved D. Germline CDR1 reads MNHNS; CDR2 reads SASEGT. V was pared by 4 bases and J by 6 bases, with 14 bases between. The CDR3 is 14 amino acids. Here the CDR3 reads CASSGAVPPDTQYF. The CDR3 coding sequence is TGTGCCAGCAGTGGGGCAGTCCCCCCGGATACGCAGTATTTT.

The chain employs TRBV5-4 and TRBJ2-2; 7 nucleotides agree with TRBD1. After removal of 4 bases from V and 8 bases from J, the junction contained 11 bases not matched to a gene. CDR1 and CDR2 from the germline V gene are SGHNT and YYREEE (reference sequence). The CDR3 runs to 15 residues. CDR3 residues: CASSQRQGRGGELFF. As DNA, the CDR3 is TGTGCCAGCAGCCAACGACAGGGTAGGGGTGGGGAGCTGTTTTTT.

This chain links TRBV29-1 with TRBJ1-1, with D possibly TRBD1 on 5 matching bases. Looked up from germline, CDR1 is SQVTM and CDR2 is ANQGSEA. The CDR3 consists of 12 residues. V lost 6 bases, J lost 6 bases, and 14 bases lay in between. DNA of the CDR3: TGCAGCGTGCAGACGGGGCGGGCTGAAGCTTTCTTT. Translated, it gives CSVQTGRAEAFF. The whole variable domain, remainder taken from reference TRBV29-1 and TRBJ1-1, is SAVISQKPSRDICQRGTSLTIQCQVDSQVTMMFWYRQQPGQSLTLIATANQGSEATYESGFVIDKFPISRPNLTFSTLTVSNMSPEDSSIYLCSVQTGRAEAFFGQGTRLTVV.

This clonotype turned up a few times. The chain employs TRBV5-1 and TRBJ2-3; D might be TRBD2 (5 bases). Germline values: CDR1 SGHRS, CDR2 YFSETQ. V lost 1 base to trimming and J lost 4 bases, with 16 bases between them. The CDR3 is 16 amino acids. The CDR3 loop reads CASSLKRYPNPDTQYF. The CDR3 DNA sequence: TGCGCCAGCAGCTTGAAGCGGTATCCCAATCCAGATACGCAGTATTTT.